The 23 T cell receptor beta chains listed next were all sequenced from one sample in a study of cytomegalovirus exposure and HLA in healthy donors. The PCR was carried out with 60 Vbeta primers and 13 Jbeta primers. Some clones are missing from TCRdb's copy, which holds only in-frame ones; the method was immunoSEQ multiplex PCR. The table records 100,000 to 150,000 clones, 70% to 85% of them present only once. Sequences were obtained from PBMCs. The receptors derive from a woman between 18 and 29 years old in good health and CMV-seropositive.

The CDR3 DNA follows: TGTGCCAGCAGTGGCCCCGGGACAGGGAATCAAAACATTCAGTACTTC. Its translation: CASSGPGTGNQNIQYF. The chain combines TRBV6-1 with TRBJ2-4, with 9 bases identical to TRBD1. In germline, CDR1 is MNHNS, CDR2 SASEGT. CDR3 size: 16 residues. V shed 4 bases, J shed 5 bases, and the junction held 9 bases outside the gene matches.

The rearrangement uses TRBV4-2 and TRBJ2-4; 8 bases line up with TRBD1. V shed 1 base and J 6 bases; nucleotides not matched to a gene: 5. The germline V gene has CDR1 LGHNA and CDR2 YNFKEQ. The CDR3 has 15 residues. CDR3 DNA sequence: TGTGCCAGCAGCCAAGGGGCAGGGGGCCTAAACATTCAGTACTTC. This encodes CASSQGAGGLNIQYF.

J is TRBJ1-6 and V is TRBV5-6, with D uncertain. V was shortened by 3 bases and J by 10 bases, with 14 bases between the two germline ends. The CDR3 is made up of 14 amino acids. CDR1 is SGHDT, CDR2 YYEEEE, per germline. CDR3 bases: TGTGCCAGCAGCTCTTCGAGGTTCGGGTCACCCCTCCACTTT. It yields the protein CASSSSRFGSPLHF.

The rearrangement links TRBV7-2 to TRBJ2-3; D is undetermined. The CDR3 extends over 12 amino acids. Deletions cut 1 base from V and 4 bases from J, with 3 bases between. Germline CDR1 reads SGHTA; CDR2 reads FQGNSA. CDR3 sequence: CASSLVADTQYF. The CDR3 bases are TGTGCCAGCAGCTTAGTCGCAGATACGCAGTATTTT. The full variable domain, in which reference TRBV7-2 and TRBJ2-3 provide the parts outside the CDR3, is GAGVSQSPSNKVTEKGKDVELRCDPISGHTALYWYRQSLGQGLEFLIYFQGNSAPDKSGLPSDRFSAERTGGSVSTLTIQRTQQEDSAVYLCASSLVADTQYFGPGTRLTVL.

The rearrangement uses TRBV5-4 and TRBJ2-1; TRBD2 might be the D (5 bases). V lost 4 bases and J 5 bases, leaving 22 bases between the germline ends. CDR3 length equals 17 residues. The germline V gene encodes CDR1 SGHNT and CDR2 YYREEE (reference sequence). The CDR3 region is CASSQSEGKGIDNEQFF. The CDR3 nucleotides read TGTGCCAGCAGCCAGTCCGAGGGCAAGGGTATAGACAATGAGCAGTTCTTC. Supplemented by reference TRBV5-4 and TRBJ2-1, the full variable domain reads ETGVTQSPTHLIKTRGQQVTLRCSSQSGHNTVSWYQQALGQGPQFIFQYYREEENGRGNFPPRFSGLQFPNYSSELNVNALELDDSALYLCASSQSEGKGIDNEQFFGPGTRLTVL.

The J gene is TRBJ1-2, the V gene TRBV7-9; TRBD1 matches at 12 bases. Germline CDR1 SEHNR, CDR2 FQNEAQ (reference sequence). The CDR3 has 14 residues. The V segment lost 4 bases and the J segment 8 bases; nucleotides outside the gene matches: 5. The CDR3 DNA reads as TGTGCCAGCAGCTATGGGACAGGGGGCTCGGGCTACACCTTC. Encoded protein: CASSYGTGGSGYTF.

V and J are TRBV9 and TRBJ1-1, with D unresolved. The CDR3 has 14 amino acids. Looked up from germline, CDR1 is SGDLS and CDR2 is YYNGEE. V lost 0 bases to trimming and J lost 2 bases, with 8 bases between them. CDR3 DNA sequence: TGTGCCAGCAGCGTAGGGGTAGCCAACACTGAAGCTTTCTTT. Translating gives CASSVGVANTEAFF.

This chain links TRBV7-3 with TRBJ2-2; D perhaps matches TRBD1 (5 bases). The CDR3 is made up of 14 amino acids. V lost 4 bases, J lost 5 bases, and 11 bases lay in between. Looked up from germline, CDR1 is SGHTA and CDR2 is FQGTGA. The CDR3, as DNA: TGTGCCAGCAGCTCCCAGGGAAGTACCGGGGAGCTGTTTTTT. This gives the protein CASSSQGSTGELFF.

J is TRBJ2-2 and V is TRBV7-6; D possibly corresponds to TRBD2 (5 bases). The germline V and J ends were trimmed by 4 bases and 5 bases, with 8 bases remaining between them. The germline V gene encodes CDR1 SGHVS and CDR2 FNYEAQ. The CDR3 sequence is 13 residues long. Here the CDR3 reads CASSSDWTGELFF. CDR3 bases: TGTGCCAGCAGCTCGGACTGGACCGGGGAGCTGTTTTTT.

This chain joins TRBV5-4 and TRBJ1-3, with D unclear. Germline V gene lookup returns CDR1 SGHNT and CDR2 YYREEE (reference sequence). V shed 7 bases and J shed 1 base, with 12 bases lying between them. There are 14 residues in the CDR3. The CDR3 loop reads CASHLRESGNTIYF. Here the CDR3 DNA reads TGTGCCAGCCATTTACGGGAGTCTGGAAACACCATATATTTT.

The chain joins TRBV5-8 to TRBJ2-5; 8 bases match TRBD2. Trimming took 0 bases from V and 5 from J; bases not matched to a gene: 6. The V gene's germline CDR1 is SGHTS and CDR2 YDEGEE. The CDR3 loop spans 15 amino acids. This CDR3 is CASSLGRGGAETQYF. The DNA for the CDR3 is TGTGCCAGCAGCTTGGGTCGGGGGGGTGCGGAGACCCAGTACTTC.

V gene TRBV7-3 combines with J gene TRBJ2-1; 13 bases are a match to TRBD2. The germline CDR1 and CDR2 sequences are SGHTA and FQGTGA. The CDR3 totals 15 residues. Trimming cost V 5 bases and J 9 bases; bases outside gene matches: 7. The CDR3 protein is CASSVGTSGVSEQFF. CDR3 sequence (DNA): TGTGCCAGCAGCGTGGGGACTAGCGGGGTCAGTGAGCAGTTCTTC.

V is TRBV13 and J is TRBJ2-5, with 8 nucleotides matching TRBD2. Germline trimming cut 5 bases from V and 6 bases from J; bases unmatched to any gene: 8. The CDR3 covers 14 residues. Germline loops: CDR1 PRHDT, CDR2 FYEKMQ (reference sequence). As DNA, the CDR3 is TGTGCCAGCAGCCTTAGCGGGGATAGGCAGACCCAGTACTTC. This codes for CASSLSGDRQTQYF.

The chain employs TRBV4-1 and TRBJ2-3; tentatively, D is TRBD2 (5 bases). Germline CDR1 reads MGHRA; CDR2 reads YSYEKL. The CDR3 totals 16 residues. V lost 0 bases and J 6 bases, leaving 16 bases between the germline ends. CDR3 sequence (DNA): TGCGCCAGCAGCCAAGATATAACGGGGTCGTGGGATACGCAGTATTTT. Protein sequence: CASSQDITGSWDTQYF.

The gene calls are TRBV6-5 and TRBJ2-2; 8 bases are a match to TRBD1. Losses at the gene ends were 10 bases for V and 3 bases for J; bases not matched to a gene: 7. The CDR3 has 14 amino acids. Germline assignment: CDR1 MNHEY and CDR2 SVGAGI. The DNA for the CDR3 is TGTGCCACCCGCGGCAGGGGGCACACCGGGGAGCTGTTTTTT. Encoded protein: CATRGRGHTGELFF.

J is TRBJ1-5 and V is TRBV9; 7 bases match TRBD1. Trimming at V came to 2 bases and at J to 3 bases, leaving 2 bases not matched to a gene. The CDR3 loop spans 14 amino acids. Per the germline V gene, CDR1 is SGDLS and CDR2 is YYNGEE. This CDR3 reads CASSVTGANQPQHF. DNA of the CDR3: TGTGCCAGCAGCGTTACAGGGGCCAATCAGCCCCAGCATTTT.

The table lists this clone with a few counts. This likely reflects a read error, since a far larger clone is one base away. The chain carries TRBV6-5 and TRBJ2-5; the match to TRBD2 covers 11 bases. There are 15 residues in the CDR3. CDR1 MNHEY and CDR2 SVGAGI come from the germline V gene. CDR3 amino acids: CACSWLAGGQETQYF. The CDR3 nucleotides are TGTGCCTGCAGTTGGCTAGCGGGGGGCCAAGAGACCCAGTACTTC.

J is TRBJ2-3 and V is TRBV9, with 9 bases that match TRBD2. The length of the CDR3 is 16 residues. Germline V gene sequence: CDR1 SGDLS, CDR2 YYNGEE. The trim removed 3 bases at V and 3 bases at J, leaving 8 bases unmatched. The CDR3 is CASSAPGGGATDTQYF. In nucleotides, the CDR3 is TGTGCCAGCAGCGCCCCTGGCGGGGGGGCAACAGATACGCAGTATTTT.

The DNA of the CDR3 is TGTGCCAGCAGTCCCCACGACAGGTCCTATGGCTACACCTTC. It encodes CASSPHDRSYGYTF. The chain combines TRBV28 with TRBJ1-2; D perhaps matches TRBD1 (6 bases). This CDR3 comprises 14 residues. Germline loops: CDR1 MDHEN, CDR2 SYDVKM. Trimming took 5 bases from V and 4 from J, leaving 14 bases between them.

The chain recombines TRBV7-3 with TRBJ2-2, with D possibly matching TRBD2 (5 bases). In germline, CDR1 is SGHTA, CDR2 FQGTGA. V lost 5 bases and J lost 2, with 9 bases in between. The CDR3 extends over 14 amino acids. This CDR3 is CASSLAENTGELFF. As DNA, the CDR3 is TGTGCCAGCAGCCTAGCCGAAAACACCGGGGAGCTGTTTTTT. Using reference TRBV7-3 and TRBJ2-2 for the parts outside the CDR3, the full variable domain is GAGVSQTPSNKVTEKGKYVELRCDPISGHTALYWYRQSLGQGPEFLIYFQGTGAADDSGLPNDRFFAVRPEGSVSTLKIQRTERGDSAVYLCASSLAENTGELFFGEGSRLTVL.

V usage is TRBV4-1 and J usage is TRBJ1-2; 8 nucleotides align to TRBD1. Germline-derived CDR1 and CDR2 are MGHRA and YSYEKL. The CDR3 is made up of 13 amino acids. Trimming at V came to 4 bases and at J to 8 bases, leaving 6 bases not matched to a gene. This chain's CDR3 is CASSRGQGEGYTF. The CDR3 DNA reads as TGCGCCAGCAGCCGCGGACAGGGAGAAGGCTACACCTTC.

This clone came up once. CDR3 DNA: TGTGCCAGCAAGTTAGCGGTCCAAGATACGCAGTATTTT. Translation: CASKLAVQDTQYF. J is TRBJ2-3 and V is TRBV2, with TRBD2 as a possible D gene (6 bases). Deletions cut 7 bases from V and 5 bases from J, with 13 bases between. The CDR3 sequence is 13 residues long. The V gene's germline CDR1 is SNHLY and CDR2 FYNNEI.

In the case of this clone: The junction does not match germline at one end; this may be a read error. The chain uses TRBV7-9 and TRBJ1-5; D unresolved. CDR1 and CDR2 (germline): SEHNR, FQNEAQ (reference sequence). The CDR3 length is 12 residues. The CDR3 here is CSSSFLNSVQHF. The CDR3 nucleotides read TGTTCCAGCAGCTTTTTAAACTCGGTCCAGCATTTT. Variable domain in full (rest from reference TRBV7-9 and TRBJ1-5): DTGVSQNPRHKITKRGQNVTFRCDPISEHNRLYWYRQTLGQGPEFLTYFQNEAQLEKSRLLSDRFSAERPKGSFSTLEIQRTEQGDSAMYLCSSSFLNSVQHFGDGTRLSIL.